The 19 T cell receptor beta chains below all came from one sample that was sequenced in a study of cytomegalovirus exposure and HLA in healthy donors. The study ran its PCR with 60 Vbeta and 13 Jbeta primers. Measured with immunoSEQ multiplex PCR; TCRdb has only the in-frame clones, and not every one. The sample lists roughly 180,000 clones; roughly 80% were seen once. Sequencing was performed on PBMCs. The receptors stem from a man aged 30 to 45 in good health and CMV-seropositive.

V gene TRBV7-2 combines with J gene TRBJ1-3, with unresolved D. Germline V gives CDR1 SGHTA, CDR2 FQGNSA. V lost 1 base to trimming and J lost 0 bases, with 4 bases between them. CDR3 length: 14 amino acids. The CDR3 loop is CASSLDSSGNTIYF. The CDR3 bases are TGTGCCAGCAGCTTAGACAGCTCTGGAAACACCATATATTTT.

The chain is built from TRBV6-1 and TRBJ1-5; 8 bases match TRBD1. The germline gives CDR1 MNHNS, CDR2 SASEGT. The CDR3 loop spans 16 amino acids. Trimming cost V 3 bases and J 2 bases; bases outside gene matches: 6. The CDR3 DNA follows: TGTGCCAGCAGTGACCCCGGACAGGGCGGCAATCAGCCCCAGCATTTT. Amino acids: CASSDPGQGGNQPQHF.

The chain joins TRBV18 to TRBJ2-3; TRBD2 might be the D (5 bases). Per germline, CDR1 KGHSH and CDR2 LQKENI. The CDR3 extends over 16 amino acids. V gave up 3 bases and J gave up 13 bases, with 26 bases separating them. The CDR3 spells CASSPLDPEGPAEEYF. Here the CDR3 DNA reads TGTGCCAGCTCACCCCTCGACCCCGAGGGCCCGGCGGAGGAGTATTTT.

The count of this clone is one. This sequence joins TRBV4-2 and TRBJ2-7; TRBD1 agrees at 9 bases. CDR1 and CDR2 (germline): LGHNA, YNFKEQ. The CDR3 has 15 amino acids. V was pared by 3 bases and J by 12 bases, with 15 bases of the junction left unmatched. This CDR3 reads CASSQEPGQGRGMYF. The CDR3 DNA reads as TGTGCCAGCAGCCAGGAACCGGGACAGGGTCGTGGCATGTACTTC.

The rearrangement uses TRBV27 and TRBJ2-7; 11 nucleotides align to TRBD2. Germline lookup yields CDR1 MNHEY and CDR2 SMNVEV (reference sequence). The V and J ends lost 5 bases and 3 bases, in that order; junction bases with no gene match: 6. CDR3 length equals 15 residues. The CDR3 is CASSARGTSGYEQYF. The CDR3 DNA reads TGTGCCAGCAGTGCCCGGGGGACTAGCGGCTACGAGCAGTACTTC.

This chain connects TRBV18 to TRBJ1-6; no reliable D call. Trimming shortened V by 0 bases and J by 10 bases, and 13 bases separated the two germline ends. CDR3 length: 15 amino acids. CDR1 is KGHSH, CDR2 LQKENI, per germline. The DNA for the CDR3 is TGTGCCAGCTCACCACCCGGACCTACGGGGTCACCCCTCCACTTT. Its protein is CASSPPGPTGSPLHF.

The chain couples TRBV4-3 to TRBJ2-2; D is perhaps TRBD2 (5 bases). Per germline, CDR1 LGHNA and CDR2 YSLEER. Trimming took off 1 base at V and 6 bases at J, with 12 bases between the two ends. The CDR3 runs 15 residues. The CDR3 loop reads CASSQVHGKAGELFF. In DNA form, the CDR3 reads TGCGCCAGCAGCCAAGTTCACGGGAAAGCCGGGGAGCTGTTTTTT.

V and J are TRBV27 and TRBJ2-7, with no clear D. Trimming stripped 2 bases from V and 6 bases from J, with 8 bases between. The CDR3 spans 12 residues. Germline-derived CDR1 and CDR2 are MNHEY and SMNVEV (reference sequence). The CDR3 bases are TGTGCCAGCAGTTTAATGGGCGCCGAGCAGTACTTC. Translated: CASSLMGAEQYF.

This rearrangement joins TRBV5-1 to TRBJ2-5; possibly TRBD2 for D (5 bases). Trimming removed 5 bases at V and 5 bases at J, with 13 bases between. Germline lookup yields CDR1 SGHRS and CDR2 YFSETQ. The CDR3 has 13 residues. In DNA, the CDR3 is TGCGCCAGCAGGAGCCGGGGTGGGGAGACCCAGTACTTC. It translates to CASRSRGGETQYF.

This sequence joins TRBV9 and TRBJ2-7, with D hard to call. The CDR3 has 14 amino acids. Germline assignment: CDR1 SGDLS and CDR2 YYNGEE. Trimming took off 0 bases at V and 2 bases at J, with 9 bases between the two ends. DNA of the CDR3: TGTGCCAGCAGCGTAGATCTGGCCGCCTACGAGCAGTACTTC. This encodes CASSVDLAAYEQYF. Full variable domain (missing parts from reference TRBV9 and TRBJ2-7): DSGVTQTPKHLITATGQRVTLRCSPRSGDLSVYWYQQSLDQGLQFLIQYYNGEERAKGNILERFSAQQFPDLHSELNLSSLELGDSALYFCASSVDLAAYEQYFGPGTRLTVT.

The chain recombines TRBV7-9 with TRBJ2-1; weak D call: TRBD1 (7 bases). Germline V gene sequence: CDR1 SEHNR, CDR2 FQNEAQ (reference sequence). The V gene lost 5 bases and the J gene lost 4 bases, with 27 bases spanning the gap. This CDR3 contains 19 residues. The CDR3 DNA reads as TGTGCCAGCAGCCCCCCCCTGGGTGGGGCAGGGGGGACATACAATGAGCAGTTCTTC. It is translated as CASSPPLGGAGGTYNEQFF.

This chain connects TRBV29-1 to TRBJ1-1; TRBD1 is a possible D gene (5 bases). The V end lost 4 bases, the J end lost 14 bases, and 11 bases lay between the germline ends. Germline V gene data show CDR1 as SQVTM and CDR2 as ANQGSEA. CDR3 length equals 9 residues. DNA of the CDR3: TGCAGCGTTGCAGGGCCTGTCTTCTTT. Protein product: CSVAGPVFF.

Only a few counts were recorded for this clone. The chain's CDR3 is CASSSMTGINEKLFF. The CDR3 coding sequence is TGTGCCAGCAGCTCAATGACAGGAATTAATGAAAAACTGTTTTTT. The chain has TRBV7-2 and TRBJ1-4; D is perhaps TRBD1 (6 bases). V was shortened by 4 bases and J by 4 bases, with 13 bases between the two germline ends. This CDR3 is 15 amino acids long. Germline V gene data show CDR1 as SGHTA and CDR2 as FQGNSA.

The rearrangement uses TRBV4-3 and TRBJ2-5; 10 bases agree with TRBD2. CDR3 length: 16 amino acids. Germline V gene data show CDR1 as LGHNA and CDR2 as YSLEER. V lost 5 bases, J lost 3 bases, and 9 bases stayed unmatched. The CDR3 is CASSTRTSGTEETQYF. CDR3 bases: TGCGCCAGCAGCACCCGGACTAGCGGTACAGAAGAGACCCAGTACTTC.

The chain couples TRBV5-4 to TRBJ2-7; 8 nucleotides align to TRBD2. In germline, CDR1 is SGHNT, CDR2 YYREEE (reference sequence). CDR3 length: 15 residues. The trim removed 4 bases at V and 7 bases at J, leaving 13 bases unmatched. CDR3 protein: CASSPRSGGLEEQYF. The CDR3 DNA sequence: TGTGCCAGCAGCCCGCGGAGCGGGGGCCTCGAAGAGCAGTACTTC.

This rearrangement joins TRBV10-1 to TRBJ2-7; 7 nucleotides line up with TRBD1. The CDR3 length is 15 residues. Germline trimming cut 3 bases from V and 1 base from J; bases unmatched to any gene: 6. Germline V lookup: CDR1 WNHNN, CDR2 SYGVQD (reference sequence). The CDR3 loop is CASSDSPGGSYEQYF. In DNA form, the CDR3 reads TGCGCCAGCAGTGATTCTCCAGGGGGATCCTACGAGCAGTACTTC.

CDR3 sequence (DNA): TGTGCCAGCAGCTTGGGGGTGGCGGACAGGGACAAAGAGCAGTACTTC. As protein: CASSLGVADRDKEQYF. The V call is TRBV5-4, the J call TRBJ2-7, with 8 positions matching TRBD1. Germline V gene sequence: CDR1 SGHNT, CDR2 YYREEE (reference sequence). J lost 7 bases, V lost 0 bases, and 12 bases had no gene match. CDR3 length: 16 amino acids. Full variable domain (outside the CDR3, taken from reference TRBV5-4 and TRBJ2-7): ETGVTQSPTHLIKTRGQQVTLRCSSQSGHNTVSWYQQALGQGPQFIFQYYREEENGRGNFPPRFSGLQFPNYSSELNVNALELDDSALYLCASSLGVADRDKEQYFGPGTRLTVT.

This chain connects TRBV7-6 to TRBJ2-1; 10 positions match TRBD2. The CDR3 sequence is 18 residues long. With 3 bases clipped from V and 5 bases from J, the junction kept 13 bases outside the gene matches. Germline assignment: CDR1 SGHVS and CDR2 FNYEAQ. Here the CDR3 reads CASSFGTRAGGPHNEQFF. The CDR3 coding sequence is TGTGCCAGCAGCTTTGGAACTCGAGCGGGGGGGCCCCACAATGAGCAGTTCTTC.

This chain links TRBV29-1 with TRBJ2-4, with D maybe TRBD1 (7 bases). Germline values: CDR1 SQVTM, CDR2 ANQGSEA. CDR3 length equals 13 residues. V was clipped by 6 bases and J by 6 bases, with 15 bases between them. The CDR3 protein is CSVLQGRLNIQYF. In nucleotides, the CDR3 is TGCAGCGTCCTACAGGGGAGGTTAAACATTCAGTACTTC.